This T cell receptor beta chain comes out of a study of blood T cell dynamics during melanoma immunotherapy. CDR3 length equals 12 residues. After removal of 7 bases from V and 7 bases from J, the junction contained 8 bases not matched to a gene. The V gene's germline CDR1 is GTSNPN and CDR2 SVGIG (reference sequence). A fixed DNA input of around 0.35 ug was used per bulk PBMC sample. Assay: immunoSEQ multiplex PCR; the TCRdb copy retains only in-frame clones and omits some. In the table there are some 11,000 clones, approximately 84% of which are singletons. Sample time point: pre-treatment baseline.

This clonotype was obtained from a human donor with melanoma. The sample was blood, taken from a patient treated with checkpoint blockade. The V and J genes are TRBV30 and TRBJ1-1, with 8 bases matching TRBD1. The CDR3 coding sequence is TGTGCCTCCCCGGACAGGGTAGGTGAAGCTTTCTTT. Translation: CASPDRVGEAFF.